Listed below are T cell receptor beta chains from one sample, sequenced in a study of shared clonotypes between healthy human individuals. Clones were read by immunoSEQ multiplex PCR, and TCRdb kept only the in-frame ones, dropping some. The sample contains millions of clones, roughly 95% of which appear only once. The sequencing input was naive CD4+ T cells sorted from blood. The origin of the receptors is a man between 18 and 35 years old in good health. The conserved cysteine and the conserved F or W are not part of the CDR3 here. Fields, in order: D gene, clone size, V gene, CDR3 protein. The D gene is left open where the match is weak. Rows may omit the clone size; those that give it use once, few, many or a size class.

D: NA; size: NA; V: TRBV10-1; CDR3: ASSESKSDTQY
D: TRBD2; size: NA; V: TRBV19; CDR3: ASSRTSGSYEQY
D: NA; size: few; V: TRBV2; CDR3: ASGEVFSYEQY
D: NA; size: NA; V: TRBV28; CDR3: ASSFGGGGNQPQH
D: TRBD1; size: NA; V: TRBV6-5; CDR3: ASSYPQTGGSYGYT
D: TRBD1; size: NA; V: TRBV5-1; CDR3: ASSLTGAYNEQF
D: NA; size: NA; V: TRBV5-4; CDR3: ASSLGSGLNTGELF
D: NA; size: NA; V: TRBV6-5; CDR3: ASSSKAGRTEAF
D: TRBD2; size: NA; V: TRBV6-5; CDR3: ASSYLVAGGEQY
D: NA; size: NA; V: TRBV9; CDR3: ASSPEVQGLGDTQY
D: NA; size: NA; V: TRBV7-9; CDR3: ASSLGQRTDTQY
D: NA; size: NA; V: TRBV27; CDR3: ASRRLDSSYEQY
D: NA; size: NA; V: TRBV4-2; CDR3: ASSQGGGGALTDTQY
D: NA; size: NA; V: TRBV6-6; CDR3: ASNPYLEGNQPQH
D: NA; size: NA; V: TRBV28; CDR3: ASSSPGGRTTDTQY
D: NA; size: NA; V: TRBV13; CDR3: ASSLGSPGNSPLH
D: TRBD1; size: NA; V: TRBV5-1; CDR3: ASSWRTGSTGELF
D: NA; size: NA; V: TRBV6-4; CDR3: ASSREVNTEAF
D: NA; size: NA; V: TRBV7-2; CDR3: ASSSPRSFSSEQY
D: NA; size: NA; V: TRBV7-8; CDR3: ASSPGLKGGNEKLF
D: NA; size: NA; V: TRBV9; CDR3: ASSVGEPDTQY
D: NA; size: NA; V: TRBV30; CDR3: AWSPQGNTEAF
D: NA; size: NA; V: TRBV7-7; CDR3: ASSLGLSGELF
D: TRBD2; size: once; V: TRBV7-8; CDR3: ASSPLGLAGIIAKNIQY